These 5 T cell receptor beta chains originate from one sample sequenced in a study of blood T cell repertoires in COVID-19. The data were produced by immunoSEQ multiplex PCR, yet TCRdb's version contains in-frame clones alone and is incomplete. Seen here are some 190,000 clones, roughly 80% observed once, and the top ten hold 20%. The sequenced sample was peripheral blood. These receptors originate from a human donor in a cohort sampled during active COVID-19.

The table lists this clone with a few counts. V gene TRBV19 combines with J gene TRBJ2-2; TRBD2 matches 12 bases. The junction had 11 bases not matched to a gene; V was cut back by 7 bases and J by 5 bases. The CDR3 has 17 residues. Germline loops: CDR1 LNHDA, CDR2 SQIVND (reference sequence). CDR3 DNA sequence: TGTGCCAGTACCCCCGGACTAGCGGGGTTGTCAACCGGGGAGCTGTTTTTT. Its translation: CASTPGLAGLSTGELFF.

CDR3 loop: CASRTSGGRDTQYF. CDR3 DNA: TGTGCCAGCAGGACTAGCGGGGGGAGAGATACGCAGTATTTT. V is TRBV2 and J is TRBJ2-3; 13 bases align to TRBD2. V gave up 6 bases and J gave up 5 bases; unmatched junction bases: 2. CDR3 length: 14 residues. Germline CDR1 and CDR2: SNHLY and FYNNEI.

The chain couples TRBV5-1 to TRBJ1-1; D is undetermined. V was pared by 2 bases and J by 1 base, with 15 bases between. The CDR3 runs to 16 residues. From germline, CDR1 is SGHRS and CDR2 YFSETQ. CDR3 protein: CASSFLAGLGNTEAFF. The CDR3 region has the DNA TGCGCCAGCAGCTTTCTCGCGGGGTTGGGGAACACTGAAGCTTTCTTT.

This clone was found a few times. V usage is TRBV7-9 and J usage is TRBJ1-6; a possible D gene is TRBD1 (5 bases). The V end was cut by 5 bases, the J end by 8 bases, with 13 bases between. The CDR3 has 14 amino acids. Germline V gives CDR1 SEHNR, CDR2 FQNEAQ (reference sequence). The CDR3 loop is CASSAFRDYSPLHF. The DNA of the CDR3 is TGTGCCAGCAGCGCATTCAGGGATTATTCACCCCTCCACTTT.

The chain links TRBV4-1 to TRBJ2-5, with D possibly matching TRBD1 (6 bases). With 1 base removed from V and 4 bases from J, the gap between germline ends came to 13 bases. The CDR3 covers 15 residues. Looked up from germline, CDR1 is MGHRA and CDR2 is YSYEKL. The CDR3: CASSQVPPRGETQYF. CDR3 DNA: TGCGCCAGCAGCCAAGTGCCGCCCAGGGGAGAGACCCAGTACTTC.